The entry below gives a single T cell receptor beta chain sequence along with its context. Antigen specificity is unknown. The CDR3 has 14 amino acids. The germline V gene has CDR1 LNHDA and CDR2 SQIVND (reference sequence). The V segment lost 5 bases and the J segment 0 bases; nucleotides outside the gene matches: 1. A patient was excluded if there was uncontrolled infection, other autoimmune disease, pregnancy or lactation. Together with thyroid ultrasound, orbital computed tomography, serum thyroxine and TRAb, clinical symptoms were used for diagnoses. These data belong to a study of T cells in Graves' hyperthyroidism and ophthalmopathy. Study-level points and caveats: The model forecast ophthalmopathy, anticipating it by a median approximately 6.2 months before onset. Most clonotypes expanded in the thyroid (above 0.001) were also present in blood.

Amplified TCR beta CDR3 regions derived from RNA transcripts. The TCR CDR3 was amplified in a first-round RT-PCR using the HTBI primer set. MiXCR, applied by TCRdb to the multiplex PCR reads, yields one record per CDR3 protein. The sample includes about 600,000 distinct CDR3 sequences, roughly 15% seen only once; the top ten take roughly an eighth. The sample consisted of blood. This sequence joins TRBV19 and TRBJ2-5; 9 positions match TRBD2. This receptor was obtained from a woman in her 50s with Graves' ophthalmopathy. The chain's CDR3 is CASSVAGDQETQYF. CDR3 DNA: TGTGCCAGTAGTGTAGCGGGAGACCAAGAGACCCAGTACTTC.